One and the same sample provided the 21 T cell receptor beta chains below, sequenced in a study of blood T cell repertoires in COVID-19. Only in-frame clones appear in the TCRdb table, and some are missing; sequencing was by immunoSEQ multiplex PCR. The profile covers 310,000 or so clones, with around 89% appearing a single time and around 6% taken by the ten largest. Specimen: peripheral blood. These receptor sequences come from a man aged 18 to 30 who had recovered from COVID-19.

V usage is TRBV5-6 and J usage is TRBJ2-7; tentative D call: TRBD1 (6 bases). CDR3 length: 12 amino acids. Germline CDR1 SGHDT, CDR2 YYEEEE. Trimming pared 0 bases from V and 6 bases from J, leaving 7 bases between. As DNA, the CDR3 is TGTGCCAGCAGCTTGGCAGGGGCCGAGCAGTACTTC. As protein: CASSLAGAEQYF.

This clone was counted once. V gene TRBV5-1 combines with J gene TRBJ1-1, with D hard to call. Deletions cut 0 bases from V and 2 bases from J, with 11 bases between. Germline V gives CDR1 SGHRS, CDR2 YFSETQ. The CDR3 is 15 residues long. As DNA, the CDR3 is TGCGCCAGCAGCTTGGTGGGGAGCCCAAACACTGAAGCTTTCTTT. Protein product: CASSLVGSPNTEAFF. The variable domain in full, completed from reference TRBV5-1 and TRBJ1-1, reads KAGVTQTPRYLIKTRGQQVTLSCSPISGHRSVSWYQQTPGQGLQFLFEYFSETQRNKGNFPGRFSGRQFSNSRSEMNVSTLELGDSALYLCASSLVGSPNTEAFFGQGTRLTVV.

This clone was seen only a few times. The genes are TRBV6-5 and TRBJ2-7; possible D gene TRBD1, 5 bases. Germline V gene sequence: CDR1 MNHEY, CDR2 SVGAGI. Trimming removed 0 bases from V and 2 bases from J, with 8 bases in between. The length of the CDR3 is 14 residues. The CDR3 DNA is TGTGCCAGCAGTTACTCGCAGGGCACCTACGAGCAGTACTTC. This encodes CASSYSQGTYEQYF.

The CDR3 is CASSVGAGGPASFNTGELFF. CDR3 sequence (DNA): TGTGCCAGCAGCGTAGGAGCGGGGGGGCCCGCCAGTTTTAACACCGGGGAGCTGTTTTTT. The chain has TRBV9 and TRBJ2-2; 10 positions match TRBD2. Germline V lookup: CDR1 SGDLS, CDR2 YYNGEE. CDR3 length equals 20 residues. The J segment lost 2 bases and the V segment lost 0 bases, leaving 13 bases of the junction unmatched.

This CDR3 reads CASSLSPGQGNEQFF. The CDR3, as DNA: TGTGCCAGCAGCTTAAGTCCGGGGCAGGGGAATGAGCAGTTCTTC. The gene calls are TRBV7-3 and TRBJ2-1, with D perhaps matching TRBD1 (6 bases). The CDR3 is made up of 15 amino acids. Trimming removed 1 base at V and 7 bases at J, with 14 bases between. Germline CDR1 is SGHTA and CDR2 is FQGTGA.

This clone has only a few counts. The chain has TRBV5-4 and TRBJ1-2, with D hard to call. This CDR3 has 13 residues. CDR1 is SGHNT and CDR2 is YYREEE in the germline V gene (reference sequence). Trimming stripped 4 bases from V and 4 bases from J, with 11 bases between. The CDR3 loop reads CASSLGDFYGYTF. DNA for the CDR3: TGTGCCAGCAGCCTCGGAGATTTCTATGGCTACACCTTC.

Written as DNA, the CDR3 is TGCGCCAGCAGCTTGGCCCGAGAAGCAACTAATGAAAAACTGTTTTTT. Its translation is CASSLAREATNEKLFF. The J gene is TRBJ1-4, the V gene TRBV5-1, with D uncertain. V was shortened by 0 bases and J by 0 bases, with 9 bases between the two germline ends. The CDR3 has 16 residues. Germline V CDR1 and CDR2: SGHRS, YFSETQ.

This chain joins TRBV5-1 and TRBJ2-6; D remains ambiguous. Trimming left V 2 bases short and J 1 base short, with 7 bases between. The CDR3 has 15 residues. Germline CDR1 reads SGHRS; CDR2 reads YFSETQ. The CDR3 DNA reads TGCGCCAGCAGCTTCGGCGGTTCTGGGGCCAACGTCCTGACTTTC. This gives the protein CASSFGGSGANVLTF.

A single count supports this clone. The chain is built from TRBV6-5 and TRBJ1-5; 8 bases map to TRBD1. Trimming cost V 6 bases and J 7 bases; bases outside gene matches: 8. In germline, CDR1 is MNHEY, CDR2 SVGAGI. CDR3 length: 14 amino acids. The CDR3 nucleotides are TGTGCCAGCAGCCTGACAGGGGTAGGGCAGCCCCAGCATTTT. This codes for CASSLTGVGQPQHF.

V is TRBV5-1 and J is TRBJ2-2; maybe TRBD2 (6 bases). The germline V gene has CDR1 SGHRS and CDR2 YFSETQ. The length of the CDR3 is 16 residues. Trimming stripped 1 base from V and 6 bases from J, with 16 bases between. The CDR3 loop is CASSLTLVGGPGELFF. The CDR3 DNA reads as TGCGCCAGCAGCTTGACACTGGTGGGAGGACCCGGGGAGCTGTTTTTT.

The J gene is TRBJ2-1, the V gene TRBV6-1; 10 positions match TRBD2. The CDR3 loop spans 16 amino acids. V gave up 3 bases and J gave up 5 bases; unmatched junction bases: 7. The germline gives CDR1 MNHNS, CDR2 SASEGT. CDR3 nucleotide sequence: TGTGCCAGCAGTGACCTAGGAGCGGGGGGGCACAATGAGCAGTTCTTC. It is translated as CASSDLGAGGHNEQFF.

The chain recombines TRBV6-5 with TRBJ2-6; 7 bases map to TRBD2. Germline CDR1 MNHEY, CDR2 SVGAGI. This CDR3 region has 14 residues. Unmatched junction bases numbered 1, after V lost 5 bases and J lost 3 bases. CDR3 bases: TGTGCCAGCAGTAGCGGGGATGGGGCCAACGTCCTGACTTTC. Encoded protein: CASSSGDGANVLTF.

The gene calls are TRBV7-2 and TRBJ1-2; D is unresolved. Deletions cut 8 bases from V and 7 bases from J, with 14 bases between. CDR1 SGHTA and CDR2 FQGNSA come from the germline V gene. The CDR3 covers 12 residues. CDR3 coding DNA: TGTGCCAGCGACCCCCGGGGAAGTGGCTACACCTTC. Its protein product is CASDPRGSGYTF.

This clone appeared a few times. The chain employs TRBV25-1 and TRBJ2-2; TRBD1 agrees at 7 bases. This CDR3 has 15 residues. The ends lost 0 bases at V and 4 bases at J; junction bases unmatched: 2. The germline gives CDR1 MGHDK, CDR2 SYGVNS. CDR3 sequence (DNA): TGTGCCAGCAGTGAATACGCAGGGGGCACCGGGGAGCTGTTTTTT. It is translated as CASSEYAGGTGELFF.

The chain employs TRBV3-1 (or the pseudogene TRBV3-2) and TRBJ2-7, with 15 bases aligning to TRBD2. CDR1 is LGHDT and CDR2 is YNNKEL in the germline V gene (reference sequence). V lost 4 bases, J lost 7 bases, and 5 bases stayed unmatched. The CDR3 is 15 residues long. CDR3 loop: CASSLRTSGRGEQYF. As DNA, the CDR3 is TGTGCCAGCAGCCTCAGGACTAGCGGGAGGGGGGAGCAGTACTTC.

The rearrangement links TRBV19 to TRBJ2-3; 8 bases are shared with TRBD1. Germline V gives CDR1 LNHDA, CDR2 SQIVND (reference sequence). V lost 7 bases to trimming and J lost 4 bases; unmatched junction nucleotides: 7. This CDR3 comprises 14 residues. The CDR3 loop reads CASTSGGSPDTQYF. The CDR3 nucleotides read TGTGCCAGTACCTCAGGGGGCAGTCCAGATACGCAGTATTTT.

V usage is TRBV5-4 and J usage is TRBJ1-1; 7 nucleotides match TRBD1. Germline V gene data show CDR1 as SGHNT and CDR2 as YYREEE (reference sequence). After removal of 1 base from V and 0 bases from J, the junction contained 0 bases not matched to a gene. The CDR3 runs 14 residues. In DNA form, the CDR3 reads TGTGCCAGCAGCTTGAGGGGGCTGAACACTGAAGCTTTCTTT. It specifies CASSLRGLNTEAFF.

The rearrangement uses TRBV6-2 or TRBV6-3 and TRBJ2-2; 9 bases agree with TRBD1. J gave up 5 bases and V 4 bases, and 5 bases lay outside the gene matches. The CDR3 is 15 amino acids. Germline lookup yields CDR1 MNHEY and CDR2 SVGEGT. CDR3 amino acids: CASSSGQGITGELFF. CDR3 nucleotide sequence: TGTGCCAGCAGTTCGGGACAGGGTATAACCGGGGAGCTGTTTTTT.

This clone occurred a few times. The V and J genes are TRBV18 and TRBJ1-6; the D is unclear. This CDR3 contains 15 residues. CDR1 is KGHSH and CDR2 is LQKENI in the germline V gene. V gave up 3 bases and J gave up 2 bases, with 8 bases separating them. In nucleotides, the CDR3 is TGTGCCAGCTCACCCAACGTAGCCTATAATTCACCCCTCCACTTT. Its translation is CASSPNVAYNSPLHF.

The chain has TRBV5-1 and TRBJ2-1; no clear D gene. The CDR3 is 13 residues long. V was shortened by 7 bases and J by 6 bases, with 14 bases between the two germline ends. The germline gives CDR1 SGHRS, CDR2 YFSETQ. CDR3 in amino acids: CASSTDPVNEQFF. DNA of the CDR3: TGCGCCAGCTCCACAGACCCGGTCAATGAGCAGTTCTTC.

As DNA, the CDR3 is TGTGCCAGCAGCCAAGATCCCTGGGGCGCAGGGGGCGCGGTCGGGGAGCTGTTTTTT. Its translation is CASSQDPWGAGGAVGELFF. The rearrangement uses TRBV3-1 (or the pseudogene TRBV3-2) and TRBJ2-2; 8 bases line up with TRBD1. J was trimmed by 7 bases and V by 0 bases; bases with no gene match: 16. CDR1 is LGHDT and CDR2 is YNNKEL in the germline V gene (reference sequence). This CDR3 is built from 19 residues.